This T cell receptor (beta chain) was documented in a study of graft-versus-host responses after intestinal transplantation (dated by TCRdb to about 2021). About the full investigation: Recipients received multivisceral, liver-intestinal, or isolated intestinal transplants. Every recipient was given anti-thymocyte globulin induction, then maintenance tacrolimus and steroids for around three years. After intestinal transplantation, graft-versus-host and host-versus-graft alloreactive T cell clones in the graft, circulation and bone marrow were tracked using bulk TCR-beta CDR3 sequencing. To identify alloreactive clones, pre-transplant mixed lymphocyte reaction products were sequenced and then compared with unstimulated pre-transplant donor and recipient T cells. The cohort enrolled about two dozen intestinal transplant recipients including one retransplant, and 3 patients lacking pretransplant specimens were excluded. Donor T cell macrochimerism was defined as a peak of at least 4% donor T cells among recipient peripheral blood mononuclear cells. Samples from three later patients were sequenced in-house on an Illumina MiSeq with MiXCR processing rather than by the commercial service. General findings and caveats noted by the study authors: Patients with donor T cell macrochimerism had high GvH to HvG T cell clonal ratios in their allografts. Early after transplant, peak levels of circulating GvH clones were found to be associated with declines in HvG clones. GvH clones turned up in recipient bone marrow, with some appearing earlier in ileal mucosa or blood, a pattern consistent with an intestinal mucosal origin. The relatively low number and heterogeneity of intestinal transplant patients limited the conclusions.

V is pared back by 0 bases and J by 4 bases, with 9 bases lying between the germline termini. The CDR3 starts with the cysteine, ends with the phenylalanine, and has 15 residues. Left in the record is the CDR3 DNA by itself, 45 bases read in frame from the first base. The germline V gene supplies CDR1 LGHNA and CDR2 YNFKEQ. The receptor library was made with the immunoSEQ multiplex PCR assay. For most patients, high-throughput TCR-beta CDR3 sequencing of genomic DNA was performed by Adaptive Biotechnologies. Turning to the authors' computational methods: TCR sequencing data were retrieved from Adaptive's ImmunoSEQ software for roughly 17 patients, whereas three other patients were processed with MiXCR and VDJtools. CDR3 nucleotide sequences shared between donor and recipient were removed because the origin of such sequences could not be assigned. To be classed as alloreactive, a clone needed at least 2-fold expansion over unstimulated cells and a minimum CFSE-low frequency of 0.002% (template counts) or 0.001% (read counts). Clones detected in sequenced pre-transplant spleen, lymph node, or MLR CFSE-low populations of the donor or recipient were defined as mappable. The cumulative frequency of alloreactive clones was calculated as a percentage of all sequences, weighted by copy number. As stored in TCRdb, this immuneACCESS dataset retains in-frame rearrangements with V and J assigned. A fraction of the clones does not appear; measured against another copy, unresolved V genes explain less than half of the discrepancy, and the remainder lacks a known reason. The DNA was the basis for D and trimming; V, J and clone size are from that table. This sample is represented by roughly 19,000 clones; 65% to 85% of them were singletons. The ten top clones hold about 7.3% of the sample.

Dithiothreitol, EDTA incubations and collagenase D digestion were used to isolate intraepithelial and lamina propria lymphocytes from graft specimens. Bulk TCR-beta sequencing was performed on serial intestinal graft biopsy specimens collected as late as 600 days after transplant. This clone was counted once. The specificity of this receptor is unknown. No much larger clonotype is one base removed from it; base qualities were not supplied. This clonotype was sampled from a human patient who received an intestinal transplant, so some T cells may come from the graft donor. The sample was ileum tissue, taken around 20 days after intestinal transplant. The chain uses TRBV4-2 and TRBJ2-2; matching of 5 bases hints at TRBD2 as the D gene. The CDR3 has the sequence CASSQEDWTTGELFF. The DNA sequence is TGTGCCAGCAGCCAAGAGGACTGGACCACCGGGGAGCTGTTTTTT.